This is a list of T cell receptor beta chains from one sample in a study of radiation and T cells in renal cell carcinoma. Clones were sequenced by immunoSEQ multiplex PCR, and TCRdb holds only the in-frame ones, with some missing. Of about 170,000 clones in the sample, about 87% were seen once. The material was blood, obtained from a patient whose treatment included radiotherapy and nephrectomy. These receptor sequences come from a woman in her fifties or sixties with renal cell carcinoma. The conserved cysteine and the conserved F or W are not part of the CDR3 here. Each record gives: V gene, CDR3 protein.

V: TRBV5-1
CDR3: ASSLLGQGDLNYGYT

V: TRBV10-3
CDR3: AISDLWGTHGYT

V: TRBV4-3
CDR3: ASSQDFGRGYNEQF

V: TRBV7-6
CDR3: ASSLGASGAGELF

V: TRBV27
CDR3: ASSSSGPLVGSPLH

V: TRBV5-4
CDR3: ASSLAPGTNYEQY

V: TRBV6-1
CDR3: ASSEAGTASGANVLT

V: TRBV2
CDR3: ASSDTRGQGLYEQY

V: TRBV7-6
CDR3: ASSLRKRGGKFEQF

V: TRBV6-5
CDR3: ASRRTGGQPQH

V: TRBV7-6
CDR3: ASSSSGSTGELF

V: TRBV19
CDR3: ASTQTPGGPTDTQY

V: TRBV5-4
CDR3: ASSLVSSYNSPLH

V: TRBV2
CDR3: ASSEAIRTNSGNTIY

V: TRBV5-1
CDR3: ASSFMGSYGYT

V: TRBV18
CDR3: ASSPGSHYEQY

V: TRBV7-9
CDR3: ASSLVLQSYGYT

V: TRBV5-1
CDR3: ASSGPGTGLTGANVLT

V: TRBV7-9
CDR3: ASSPRDGSYEQY

V: TRBV29-1
CDR3: SSQSGLYGYT

V: TRBV19
CDR3: ASSPPPPGSRGYT

V: TRBV23-1
CDR3: ASPRGTGLY

V: TRBV2
CDR3: ASSGGWGYGYT

V: TRBV15
CDR3: ATSRDLGGNEKLF

V: TRBV5-6
CDR3: ASSPWTGRVGGYT

V: TRBV5-4
CDR3: ASSLAQSSYEQY

V: TRBV9
CDR3: ASSATLYEQY

V: TRBV7-2
CDR3: ASSLGSGGYTREQY

V: TRBV29-1
CDR3: SSKGAVRNEQF

V: TRBV7-2
CDR3: ASRAGGDTQY

V: TRBV30
CDR3: AWSGPGTGNQPQH

V: TRBV2
CDR3: ASSFQGANYGYT

V: TRBV27
CDR3: ASSLGQSNQPQH